This entry concerns a single T cell receptor beta chain. Antigen unknown. A much larger clone differs by one base, so this may be a read error. The source of the sample is a study of tumor-infiltrating lymphocytes in primary liver carcinoma. At the level of the study: Both sexes were represented among patients, who were 30 to 69 years old. Findings and caveats of the study: Significantly greater top-250-clone fractions characterized tumors relative to blood (p = 0.039). Researchers report that only about 7-25% of top clones turned up in all five tumor regions.

Unsorted bulk tissue, about 18-31 mg of it, served as the source for co-extraction of RNA and DNA. In every tumor sample, viable tumor cells made up over 85%. Starting from approximately 470 ng of total RNA, TCR beta cDNA was produced with a primer in the constant region. Three rounds of nested multiplex PCR with slightly modified ARM-PCR produced TCR beta libraries. Use of TRBV1-TRBV30 forward primers with a C-beta reverse primer characterized the first two PCR rounds, which lasted about 10 cycles each. TCRdb reprocessed the multiplex PCR reads via MiXCR and lists one record per CDR3 protein. The data contain over 95,000 distinct CDR3 sequences, approximately 68% of them singletons. In germline, CDR1 is SGHRS, CDR2 YFSETQ. The CDR3 sequence is 14 residues long. Losses at the gene ends were 3 bases for V and 3 bases for J; bases not matched to a gene: 4.

The genes are TRBV5-1 and TRBJ2-7, with 9 bases matching TRBD1. Sequencing input: liver tumor tissue from sampling region 5. The subset denotes: tumor region T5, tumor centre. The TCR originated in a woman aged 55-70 years with primary liver carcinoma and hepatitis B virus infection. CDR3 nucleotide sequence: TGCGCCAGCAGCTACTGGGACAGGGACTACGAGCAGTACTTC. Its translation: CASSYWDRDYEQYF.